The 22 T cell receptor beta chains given below trace back to one sample, sequenced in a study of CD8 T cells in ankylosing spondylitis. The study's findings and limits: A TCR beta motif made of roughly eight highly homologous variants seemed typical of ankylosing spondylitis blood.

MiXCR, run by TCRdb on the 5' RACE reads, gives a single entry per CDR3 protein. The data hold under 550,000 distinct CDR3 sequences, with roughly 26% observed a single time. No antigen has been assigned to these receptors. Specimen: blood, either unsorted or a sorted T cell fraction (not recorded which). The source of these receptors is a male donor with ankylosing spondylitis.

This clonotype was observed at least ten times. The V gene is TRBV2, the J gene TRBJ2-7; D uncertain. V was clipped by 7 bases and J by 3 bases, with 7 bases between them. Germline V gene lookup returns CDR1 SNHLY and CDR2 FYNNEI. There are 11 residues in the CDR3. CDR3 DNA sequence: TGTGCCAGCACCTCTGGCTACGAGCAGTACTTC. Protein: CASTSGYEQYF.

The V gene is TRBV2, the J gene TRBJ1-5, with D tentatively TRBD1 (6 bases). V was shortened by 6 bases and J by 9 bases, with 21 bases between the two germline ends. The CDR3 totals 15 residues. The germline V gene encodes CDR1 SNHLY and CDR2 FYNNEI. CDR3 amino acids: CASRAGERGGRPQHF. DNA of the CDR3: TGTGCCAGCAGAGCAGGGGAAAGAGGAGGTCGGCCCCAGCATTTT. Variable domain in full (rest from reference TRBV2 and TRBJ1-5): EPEVTQTPSHQVTQMGQEVILRCVPISNHLYFYWYRQILGQKVEFLVSFYNNEISEKSEIFDDQFSVERPDGSNFTLKIRSTKLEDSAMYFCASRAGERGGRPQHFGDGTRLSIL.

This sequence joins TRBV14 and TRBJ1-2; unclear D gene. V shed 2 bases and J shed 6 bases, with 7 bases lying between them. This CDR3 comprises 12 residues. Germline V gene lookup returns CDR1 SGHDN and CDR2 FVKESK. The CDR3 region is CASSQLRDGYTF. In DNA form, the CDR3 reads TGTGCCAGCAGCCAACTAAGGGATGGCTACACCTTC.

The chain combines TRBV14 with TRBJ2-2; D remains unclear. The germline V gene has CDR1 SGHDN and CDR2 FVKESK. This CDR3 has 14 amino acids. V shed 5 bases and J shed 4 bases, with 11 bases lying between them. CDR3 nucleotides: TGTGCCAGCAGCGCCTTTCGTCCCACCGGGGAGCTGTTTTTT. Protein product: CASSAFRPTGELFF.

This sequence joins TRBV29-1 and TRBJ1-1; 9 bases fit TRBD1. V shed 6 bases and J 2 bases; nucleotides not matched to a gene: 4. Germline CDR1 SQVTM, CDR2 ANQGSEA. The CDR3 has 13 residues. The CDR3 region has the DNA TGCAGCGTCCGGGGACAGGGTAACACTGAAGCTTTCTTT. Its translation: CSVRGQGNTEAFF.

This clonotype came up a few times. This chain links TRBV7-2 with TRBJ1-5; TRBD1 might be the D (6 bases). With 3 bases removed from V and 0 bases from J, the gap between germline ends came to 12 bases. This CDR3 contains 16 residues. Germline V gives CDR1 SGHTA, CDR2 FQGNSA. As DNA, the CDR3 is TGTGCCAGCAGCTTTCTAGGGGGATTTAGCAATCAGCCCCAGCATTTT. As protein: CASSFLGGFSNQPQHF.

This clonotype was counted between two and nine times. The chain uses TRBV11-2 and TRBJ2-2; D may be TRBD1 (5 bases). V lost 1 base and J lost 3, with 12 bases in between. CDR1 SGHAT and CDR2 FQNNGV come from the germline V gene. The length of the CDR3 is 16 residues. CDR3 sequence (DNA): TGTGCCAGCAGCTTAGGTGGGGCGTTCGACACCGGGGAGCTGTTTTTT. Residues: CASSLGGAFDTGELFF.

The chain is built from TRBV5-1 and TRBJ2-1, with 9 bases fitting TRBD2. The V gene's germline CDR1 is SGHRS and CDR2 YFSETQ. The junction had 8 bases not matched to a gene; V was cut back by 4 bases and J by 3 bases. CDR3 length: 16 amino acids. The CDR3 loop reads CASSLVVSGSYNEQFF. CDR3 coding DNA: TGCGCCAGCAGCCTGGTAGTTAGCGGGAGCTACAATGAGCAGTTCTTC. Using reference TRBV5-1 and TRBJ2-1 for the parts outside the CDR3, the full variable domain is KAGVTQTPRYLIKTRGQQVTLSCSPISGHRSVSWYQQTPGQGLQFLFEYFSETQRNKGNFPGRFSGRQFSNSRSEMNVSTLELGDSALYLCASSLVVSGSYNEQFFGPGTRLTVL.

This clonotype was detected only a few times. The V call is TRBV20-1, the J call TRBJ2-1, with 8 bases aligning to TRBD2. The CDR3 has 14 residues. Germline V gene sequence: CDR1 DFQATT, CDR2 SNEGSKA (reference sequence). Trimming took 6 bases from V and 4 from J; bases not matched to a gene: 8. Here the CDR3 DNA reads TGCAGTGCAAAGGGACTAGGGCGATACAATGAGCAGTTCTTC. It specifies CSAKGLGRYNEQFF.

The V call is TRBV7-2, the J call TRBJ1-2; D is unresolved. Trimming stripped 2 bases from V and 6 bases from J, with 10 bases between. Looked up from germline, CDR1 is SGHTA and CDR2 is FQGNSA. The CDR3 consists of 13 residues. The CDR3 region has the DNA TGTGCCAGCAGCTTACCAGGACTCGATGGCTACACCTTC. It specifies CASSLPGLDGYTF.

There are a few counts of this clonotype. V and J are TRBV7-9 and TRBJ1-1; D may be TRBD1 (6 bases). This CDR3 is 16 amino acids long. V was clipped by 5 bases and J by 4 bases, with 20 bases between them. CDR1 SEHNR and CDR2 FQNEAQ come from the germline V gene (reference sequence). The CDR3 protein is CASSRPLRGRSTEAFF. CDR3 in DNA: TGTGCCAGCAGCCGTCCACTACGGGGGCGAAGCACTGAAGCTTTCTTT.

This clonotype was detected a few times. Here the CDR3 reads CASSRDREGEQFF. DNA for the CDR3: TGTGCCAGCAGCCGGGACCGGGAGGGCGAGCAGTTCTTC. The rearrangement links TRBV7-9 to TRBJ2-1; TRBD2 matches at 8 bases. With V trimmed by 5 bases and J by 10 bases, 7 bases remained unmatched. Germline V gene sequence: CDR1 SEHNR, CDR2 FQNEAQ (reference sequence). This CDR3 region has 13 residues.

The chain joins TRBV7-9 to TRBJ2-3; TRBD2 matches 8 bases. The CDR3 contains 17 residues. Germline CDR1 reads SEHNR; CDR2 reads FQNEAQ (reference sequence). V gave up 5 bases and J gave up 0 bases; unmatched junction bases: 10. CDR3 coding DNA: TGTGCCAGCAGCGCTTCGGTGAGACTAGCGAGCACAGATACGCAGTATTTT. Translated, it gives CASSASVRLASTDTQYF. Complete variable domain (other parts from reference TRBV7-9 and TRBJ2-3): DTGVSQNPRHKITKRGQNVTFRCDPISEHNRLYWYRQTLGQGPEFLTYFQNEAQLEKSRLLSDRFSAERPKGSFSTLEIQRTEQGDSAMYLCASSASVRLASTDTQYFGPGTRLTVL.

This clonotype has ten or more counts. This sequence joins TRBV11-2 and TRBJ2-5; maybe TRBD1 (6 bases). This CDR3 is 16 amino acids long. Germline CDR1 and CDR2: SGHAT and FQNNGV. Deletions cut 4 bases from V and 0 bases from J, with 15 bases between. The CDR3 loop is CASSSTRGMYQETQYF. The CDR3, as DNA: TGTGCCAGCAGCTCGACCAGGGGAATGTACCAAGAGACCCAGTACTTC.

This clonotype has at least ten counts. The V call is TRBV29-1, the J call TRBJ2-5; D call uncertain. Germline V gene lookup returns CDR1 SQVTM and CDR2 ANQGSEA. The CDR3 spans 14 residues. Trimming pared 2 bases from V and 5 bases from J, leaving 15 bases between. The CDR3 reads CSVERWQAGETQYF. CDR3 DNA: TGCAGCGTTGAAAGGTGGCAGGCCGGGGAGACCCAGTACTTC.

The CDR3 DNA follows: TGTGCCACCAGCCGCGGCTCCGGGGAGCTGTTTTTT. Translated: CATSRGSGELFF. The chain is built from TRBV15 and TRBJ2-2; D not resolved. Germline CDR1 LNHNV, CDR2 YYDKDF (reference sequence). V lost 5 bases to trimming and J lost 6 bases, with 7 bases between them. The CDR3 is 12 residues long.

This clonotype was seen a handful of times. V and J are TRBV3-1 and TRBJ2-1, with TRBD2 matching 11 bases. From germline, CDR1 is LGHDT and CDR2 YNNKEL (reference sequence). The CDR3 length is 15 residues. Trimming cost V 4 bases and J 14 bases; bases outside gene matches: 13. Here the CDR3 DNA reads TGTGCCAGCAGCCTGGGGACTAGCGGTCCAGCGTGGAAGTTCTTC. Protein: CASSLGTSGPAWKFF.

This clonotype was seen more than once but under ten times. The chain carries TRBV20-1 and TRBJ2-7, with 7 bases fitting TRBD2. CDR3 length: 13 residues. Germline lookup yields CDR1 DFQATT and CDR2 SNEGSKA (reference sequence). With V trimmed by 5 bases and J by 0 bases, 4 bases remained unmatched. As DNA, the CDR3 is TGCAGTGCTCTAGCGGAGACCTCCTACGAGCAGTACGTC. This encodes CSALAETSYEQYV.

The V and J genes are TRBV7-9 and TRBJ1-2, with TRBD1 as a possible D gene (6 bases). CDR3 length equals 17 residues. V lost 2 bases and J lost 0, with 16 bases in between. CDR1 and CDR2 from the germline V gene are SEHNR and FQNEAQ (reference sequence). The chain's CDR3 is CASSLSGAESPNYGYTF. The CDR3 coding sequence is TGTGCCAGCAGCTTATCGGGGGCAGAAAGCCCTAACTATGGCTACACCTTC. Together with reference TRBV7-9 and TRBJ1-2, the CDR3 gives the full variable domain: DTGVSQNPRHKITKRGQNVTFRCDPISEHNRLYWYRQTLGQGPEFLTYFQNEAQLEKSRLLSDRFSAERPKGSFSTLEIQRTEQGDSAMYLCASSLSGAESPNYGYTFGSGTRLTVV.

The chain combines TRBV24-1 with TRBJ2-2; tentatively, D is TRBD1 (5 bases). CDR3 length: 15 residues. Trimming stripped 5 bases from V and 5 bases from J, with 14 bases between. Germline V gene data show CDR1 as KGHDR and CDR2 as SFDVKD. CDR3 loop: CATSAVMGPTGELFF. CDR3 in DNA: TGTGCCACCAGTGCGGTAATGGGGCCGACCGGGGAGCTGTTTTTT.

In this sample, this clonotype turned up a few times. The chain joins TRBV4-2 to TRBJ2-3; 14 bases match TRBD2. The germline CDR1 and CDR2 sequences are LGHNA and YNFKEQ. V lost 5 bases to trimming and J lost 1 base; unmatched junction nucleotides: 2. The CDR3 consists of 16 residues. For the CDR3, the DNA is TGTGCCAGCAGCGGGACTAGCGGGAGAGGCACAGATACGCAGTATTTT. Its translation: CASSGTSGRGTDTQYF.

CDR3 nucleotide sequence: TGTGCCAGCAAACAATGGAACGGGAGGGGCCCAGATACGCAGTATTTT. This gives the protein CASKQWNGRGPDTQYF. The V call is TRBV5-6, the J call TRBJ2-3; 8 nucleotides align to TRBD2. The CDR3 has 16 amino acids. The germline V gene has CDR1 SGHDT and CDR2 YYEEEE. Unmatched junction bases numbered 13, after V lost 6 bases and J lost 4 bases.